Listed below are T cell receptor beta chains from one sample, sequenced in a study of T cell responses to AZD1222 COVID-19 vaccine. Repertoires were generated with immunoSEQ multiplex PCR, while TCRdb's copy carries only in-frame clones and drops some. The table shows more than 95,000 clones, with 80% to 95% occurring only once. Sequences were derived from peripheral blood, sampled on day 0 of AZD1222 vaccination. Receptors were obtained from an adult in good health. Each CDR3 is given with its conserved first and last residue. A D gene is named only where the DNA matches it firmly. Size is omitted from some rows. Given values are once, few, many or a class for expanded clones.

J | size | V | D | CDR3 | DNA
TRBJ1-1 | - | TRBV9 | TRBD1 | CASSAGTGNTEAFF | TGTGCCAGCAGCGCCGGGACAGGAAACACTGAAGCTTTCTTT
TRBJ2-7 | once | TRBV27 | TRBD1 | CASSLRRGQSYEQYF | TGTGCCAGCAGTCTGCGCAGGGGACAGTCCTACGAGCAGTACTTC
TRBJ1-1 | once | TRBV2 | - | CASRGYTEAFF | TGTGCCAGCAGGGGGTACACTGAAGCTTTCTTT
TRBJ2-7 | - | TRBV6-5 | - | CASDTYRLSGEQYF | TGTGCCAGCGATACTTATAGACTGTCGGGAGAGCAGTACTTC
TRBJ2-6 | - | TRBV6-7 | TRBD2 | CASIQISGRALTGANVLTF | TGTGCCAGCATACAAATTAGCGGGAGGGCCCTAACGGGGGCCAACGTCCTGACTTTC
TRBJ1-1 | - | TRBV28 | TRBD1 | CASSTTAQGAHTEAFF | TGTGCCAGCAGTACTACCGCACAGGGGGCGCACACTGAAGCTTTCTTT
TRBJ2-3 | - | TRBV7-8 | - | CASSLMGEDGTDTQYF | TGTGCCAGCAGCTTAATGGGTGAAGATGGCACAGATACGCAGTATTTT
TRBJ2-3 | - | TRBV5-4 | - | CASSTGVVDTQYF | TGTGCCAGCAGTACGGGGGTAGTAGATACGCAGTATTTT
TRBJ2-6 | - | TRBV19 | TRBD1 | CATTLRTGTHVLTF | TGTGCCACCACTTTGCGGACAGGGACCCACGTCCTGACTTTC
TRBJ2-7 | - | TRBV5-1 | - | CASSTSDSTEQYF | TGCGCCAGCAGCACATCGGACAGTACCGAGCAGTACTTC
TRBJ1-1 | - | TRBV19 | TRBD1 | CASSMGTGGNTEAFF | TGTGCCAGTAGTATGGGGACAGGGGGAAACACTGAAGCTTTCTTT
TRBJ2-5 | - | TRBV2 | TRBD1 | CASSLQGAEETQYF | TGTGCCAGCAGTCTACAGGGGGCAGAAGAGACCCAGTACTTC
TRBJ1-2 | once | TRBV6-2/TRBV6-3 | - | CASSYGPGPPSAGYTF | TGTGCCAGCAGTTACGGTCCCGGACCACCTTCGGCGGGCTACACCTTC
TRBJ1-1 | - | TRBV5-1 | - | CASSFQGMGTEAFF | TGCGCCAGCAGCTTTCAGGGAATGGGCACTGAAGCTTTCTTT
TRBJ2-1 | - | TRBV5-1 | TRBD2 | CASSLLSSGKRDEQFF | TGCGCCAGCAGCTTGCTATCGAGCGGGAAGAGGGATGAGCAGTTCTTC
TRBJ2-5 | - | TRBV7-3 | - | CASSLTIVETQYF | TGTGCCAGCAGCTTAACGATTGTGGAGACCCAGTACTTC
TRBJ2-7 | - | TRBV7-9 | TRBD2 | CASSWGSTSGDSYEQYF | TGTGCCAGCAGCTGGGGGTCGACTAGCGGAGACTCCTACGAGCAGTACTTC
TRBJ1-3 | - | TRBV7-9 | - | CASSQQGVEGNTIYF | TGTGCCAGCAGCCAACAGGGAGTAGAGGGAAACACCATATATTTT
TRBJ1-2 | - | TRBV11-2 | - | CASSTRPIIGYTF | TGTGCCAGCAGCACCCGACCGATTATAGGCTACACCTTC
TRBJ1-1 | - | TRBV10-3 | TRBD1 | CAIRRTGLGTEAFF | TGTGCCATCAGGAGGACAGGGTTGGGCACTGAAGCTTTCTTT
TRBJ2-3 | - | TRBV15 | TRBD2 | CATRTSGSSDTQYF | TGTGCCACCAGGACTAGCGGGAGCTCAGATACGCAGTATTTT
TRBJ2-4 | - | TRBV5-5 | TRBD2 | CASSLVYTSGRANIQYF | TGTGCCAGCAGCTTGGTCTATACTAGCGGGAGGGCGAACATTCAGTACTTC
TRBJ1-1 | - | TRBV18 | - | CASSPPLGGVGEAFF | TGTGCCAGCTCACCACCGTTAGGGGGGGTCGGTGAAGCTTTCTTT
TRBJ2-7 | - | TRBV6-5 | - | CASYRVSYEQYF | TGTGCCAGCTACAGGGTCTCCTACGAGCAGTACTTC
TRBJ1-3 | - | TRBV5-1 | TRBD1 | CASSFQGATGNTIYF | TGCGCCAGCAGCTTTCAGGGGGCGACTGGAAACACCATATATTTT
TRBJ2-5 | - | TRBV18 | - | CASSPSPFETQYF | TGTGCCAGCTCACCATCCCCGTTTGAGACCCAGTACTTC
TRBJ2-1 | - | TRBV7-2 | - | CASSLGGRSNEQFF | TGTGCCAGCAGCTTGGGTGGGAGAAGCAATGAGCAGTTCTTC
TRBJ2-2 | - | TRBV6-5 | - | CASSYGAITGELFF | TGTGCCAGCAGTTACGGGGCAATCACCGGGGAGCTGTTTTTT
TRBJ2-5 | - | TRBV5-8 | - | CASSLGTGRQETQYF | TGTGCCAGCAGCTTGGGCACAGGGAGGCAAGAGACCCAGTACTTC
TRBJ1-1 | - | TRBV6-4 | TRBD1 | CASRVTGENTEAFF | TGTGCCAGCAGAGTTACAGGGGAGAACACTGAAGCTTTCTTT
TRBJ2-6 | - | TRBV5-1 | - | CASSPGPPRASGANVLTF | TGCGCCAGCAGCCCGGGACCTCCAAGGGCCTCTGGGGCCAACGTCCTGACTTTC
TRBJ2-7 | - | TRBV18 | - | CASSPDGQAYEQYF | TGTGCCAGCTCTCCGGACGGGCAAGCCTACGAGCAGTACTTC
TRBJ1-2 | once | TRBV13 | - | CASSLGHNSNYGYTF | TGTGCCAGCAGCTTGGGACATAATTCTAACTATGGCTACACCTTC
TRBJ2-7 | - | TRBV5-5 | TRBD1 | CASSLAGGQSSYEQYF | TGTGCCAGCAGCTTGGCAGGGGGCCAGAGCTCCTACGAGCAGTACTTC
TRBJ2-3 | - | TRBV28 | - | CASRPNGIDTQYF | TGTGCCAGCAGACCTAACGGCATAGATACGCAGTATTTT
TRBJ2-7 | - | TRBV5-1 | - | CASSLRQAQYEQYF | TGCGCCAGCAGCTTGAGACAGGCCCAATACGAGCAGTACTTC
TRBJ2-3 | - | TRBV5-1 | TRBD2 | CASSPGLAGSTDTQYF | TGCGCCAGCAGCCCGGGACTAGCGGGAAGCACAGATACGCAGTATTTT
TRBJ1-5 | - | TRBV19 | TRBD1 | CASSIGDMGRGLIQPQHF | TGTGCCAGTAGTATAGGTGATATGGGCAGGGGGTTAATTCAGCCCCAGCATTTT
TRBJ2-7 | - | TRBV19 | TRBD1 | CASSLRQGYEQYF | TGTGCCAGTAGTCTAAGACAGGGGTACGAGCAGTACTTC
TRBJ2-1 | once | TRBV30 | TRBD1 | CAWTGGNEQFF | TGTGCCTGGACAGGGGGTAATGAGCAGTTCTTC
TRBJ1-2 | - | TRBV5-1 | - | CASSLEPLGRDYYGYTF | TGCGCCAGCAGCTTAGAGCCTCTGGGGCGAGACTACTATGGCTACACCTTC
TRBJ1-2 | few | TRBV6-5 | - | CASSDQSPYGYTF | TGTGCCAGCAGCGACCAGTCACCCTATGGCTACACCTTC
TRBJ2-1 | - | TRBV4-2 | TRBD1 | CASSAPGQGGNEQFF | TGTGCCAGCAGCGCACCGGGACAGGGGGGTAATGAGCAGTTCTTC
TRBJ2-1 | once | TRBV29-1 | - | CSVDLLAYTVNEQFF | TGCAGCGTCGACCTCCTAGCGTATACAGTAAATGAGCAGTTCTTC
TRBJ1-6 | - | TRBV6-5 | TRBD1 | CASTGTVNSPLHF | TGTGCCAGCACCGGGACAGTTAATTCACCCCTCCACTTT
TRBJ2-2 | - | TRBV4-2 | - | CASSQDTGIGELFF | TGTGCCAGCAGCCAAGATACCGGGATTGGAGAGCTGTTTTTT
TRBJ2-5 | - | TRBV7-9 | - | CASSLGWAVQETQYF | TGTGCCAGCAGCCTAGGGTGGGCGGTCCAAGAGACCCAGTACTTC
TRBJ1-4 | - | TRBV5-1 | - | CASSPRDANEKLFF | TGCGCCAGCAGCCCCCGGGACGCAAATGAAAAACTGTTTTTT
TRBJ1-2 | once | TRBV6-5 | - | CASSNGRGGYGYTF | TGTGCCAGCAGCAACGGACGGGGGGGCTATGGCTACACCTTC
TRBJ1-1 | - | TRBV11-2 | - | CASSSRSGYPSEAFF | TGTGCCAGCAGCTCTCGTTCAGGGTATCCATCTGAAGCTTTCTTT
TRBJ2-2 | - | TRBV9 | - | CASRGALYTGELFF | TGTGCCAGCAGGGGGGCCTTATACACCGGGGAGCTGTTTTTT
TRBJ2-7 | - | TRBV7-9 | TRBD2 | CASSLDPGLAGSDEQYF | TGTGCCAGCAGCTTAGACCCGGGACTAGCGGGAAGCGACGAGCAGTACTTC
TRBJ1-1 | few | TRBV5-1 | - | CASSLIAGNTEAFF | TGCGCCAGCAGCTTGATTGCCGGGAACACTGAAGCTTTCTTT
TRBJ1-1 | - | TRBV27 | - | CASRMWGTEAFF | TGTGCCAGCAGAATGTGGGGCACTGAAGCTTTCTTT
TRBJ2-7 | - | TRBV3-1/TRBV3-2 | - | CASSRNGAYEQYF | TGTGCCAGCAGCCGGAACGGGGCGTACGAGCAGTACTTC
TRBJ2-7 | - | TRBV9 | - | CASSVGTHSYEQYF | TGTGCCAGCAGCGTCGGGACGCACTCCTACGAGCAGTACTTC
TRBJ1-2 | - | TRBV28 | - | CASTKRTGYTF | TGTGCCAGCACGAAAAGGACCGGCTACACCTTC
TRBJ1-2 | once | TRBV5-1 | - | CASSLGGVTIYGYTF | TGCGCCAGCAGCTTGGGCGGGGTAACTATCTATGGCTACACCTTC
TRBJ1-2 | - | TRBV10-3 | TRBD1 | CAISEAGTASNYGYTF | TGTGCCATCAGTGAGGCGGGGACAGCTTCTAACTATGGCTACACCTTC